What follows are 6 T cell receptor beta chains derived from one specimen sequenced in a study of blood T cell repertoires in COVID-19. The data were produced by immunoSEQ multiplex PCR, yet TCRdb's version contains in-frame clones alone and is incomplete. The repertoire holds approximately 28,000 clones, with about 76% as singletons. The sample comprised peripheral blood. The receptors were gathered from a man older than 75 with active or convalescent COVID-19.

The rearrangement joins TRBV13 to TRBJ2-1, with TRBD2 matching 8 bases. Unmatched junction bases numbered 11, after V lost 6 bases and J lost 7 bases. Looked up from germline, CDR1 is PRHDT and CDR2 is FYEKMQ (reference sequence). This CDR3 has 15 amino acids. The CDR3 is CASSSFGGAGNEQFF. CDR3 bases: TGTGCCAGCAGTTCATTCGGGGGGGCTGGAAATGAGCAGTTCTTC.

This clone has only a few counts. The V call is TRBV28, the J call TRBJ1-5, with D unresolved. Germline V CDR1 and CDR2: MDHEN, SYDVKM. This CDR3 region has 15 residues. V dropped 7 bases and J dropped 0 bases, with 13 bases sitting between them. CDR3: CASTRQAYSNQPQHF. The DNA for the CDR3 is TGTGCCAGCACCCGCCAGGCATATAGCAATCAGCCCCAGCATTTT.

CDR3 nucleotides: TGTGCCAGCAGCTACGGGACATCCAACACTGAAGCTTTCTTT. Its protein product is CASSYGTSNTEAFF. The rearrangement links TRBV3-1 (or the pseudogene TRBV3-2) to TRBJ1-1, with D perhaps TRBD1 (6 bases). This CDR3 has 14 residues. Germline V lookup: CDR1 LGHDT, CDR2 YNNKEL (reference sequence). V lost 5 bases and J 2 bases, leaving 12 bases between the germline ends.

V is TRBV5-4 and J is TRBJ1-1; D is perhaps TRBD1 (5 bases). The CDR3 spans 14 residues. V dropped 0 bases and J dropped 1 base, with 7 bases sitting between them. CDR1 and CDR2 (germline): SGHNT, YYREEE (reference sequence). Here the CDR3 reads CASSLGQSNTEAFF. The CDR3 region has the DNA TGTGCCAGCAGCTTGGGACAGTCGAACACTGAAGCTTTCTTT.

The CDR3 is CASSLLRTLDTQYF. As DNA, the CDR3 is TGTGCCAGCAGCCTCCTGAGGACATTAGATACGCAGTATTTT. The chain links TRBV7-2 to TRBJ2-3, with D perhaps TRBD1 (5 bases). This CDR3 is 14 amino acids long. Per the germline V gene, CDR1 is SGHTA and CDR2 is FQGNSA. V lost 5 bases to trimming and J lost 5 bases, with 14 bases between them. Together with reference TRBV7-2 and TRBJ2-3, the CDR3 gives the full variable domain: GAGVSQSPSNKVTEKGKDVELRCDPISGHTALYWYRQSLGQGLEFLIYFQGNSAPDKSGLPSDRFSAERTGGSVSTLTIQRTQQEDSAVYLCASSLLRTLDTQYFGPGTRLTVL.

Here the CDR3 DNA reads TGTGCCAGCAGTTACGCCGATAGCGGGAGGGCTGAGGAGCAGTTCTTC. Encoded protein: CASSYADSGRAEEQFF. The chain has TRBV6-5 and TRBJ2-1; 11 bases agree with TRBD2. The J segment lost 10 bases and the V segment lost 2 bases, leaving 10 bases of the junction unmatched. The CDR3 is made up of 16 amino acids. The germline CDR1 and CDR2 sequences are MNHEY and SVGAGI.